This T cell receptor beta chain was sequenced in a study of cytomegalovirus exposure and HLA in healthy donors. This clone was seen just once. The CDR3 runs to 11 residues. Deletions cut 8 bases from V and 9 bases from J, with 14 bases between. Germline V gene lookup returns CDR1 LNHDA and CDR2 SQIVND (reference sequence). The PCR contained 60 Vbeta and 13 Jbeta primers. Clones were read by immunoSEQ multiplex PCR, and TCRdb kept only the in-frame ones, dropping some. The table lists about 150,000 clones, around three quarters of them singletons. The donors, nominally healthy at sampling, likely had unrecorded immune exposures.

The material sequenced was PBMCs. The rearrangement joins TRBV19 to TRBJ2-7; a possible D gene is TRBD2 (5 bases). The TCR originated in a woman in her thirties or forties in good health and CMV-seronegative. This chain's CDR3 is CASAMEAVQYF. CDR3 DNA sequence: TGTGCCAGTGCCATGGAGGCGGTGCAGTACTTC. The complete variable domain, with remaining parts taken from reference TRBV19 and TRBJ2-7, reads DGGITQSPKYLFRKEGQNVTLSCEQNLNHDAMYWYRQDPGQGLRLIYYSQIVNDFQKGDIAEGYSVSREKKESFPLTVTSAQKNPTAFYLCASAMEAVQYFGPGTRLTVT.